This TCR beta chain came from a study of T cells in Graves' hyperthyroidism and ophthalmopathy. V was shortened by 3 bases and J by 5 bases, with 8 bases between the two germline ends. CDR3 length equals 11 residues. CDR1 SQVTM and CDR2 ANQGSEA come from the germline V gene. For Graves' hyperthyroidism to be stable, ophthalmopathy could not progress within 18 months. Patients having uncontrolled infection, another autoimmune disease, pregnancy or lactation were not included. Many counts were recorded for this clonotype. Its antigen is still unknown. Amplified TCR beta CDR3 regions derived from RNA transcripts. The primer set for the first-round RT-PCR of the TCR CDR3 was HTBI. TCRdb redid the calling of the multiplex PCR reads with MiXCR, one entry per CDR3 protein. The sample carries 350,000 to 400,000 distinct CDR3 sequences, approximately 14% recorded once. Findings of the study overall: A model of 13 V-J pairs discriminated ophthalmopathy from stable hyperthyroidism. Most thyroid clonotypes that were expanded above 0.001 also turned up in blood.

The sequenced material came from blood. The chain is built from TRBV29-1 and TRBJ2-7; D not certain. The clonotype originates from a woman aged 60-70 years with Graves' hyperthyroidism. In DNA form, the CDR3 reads TGCAGCGTTGATTTGGGCGACGAGCAGTACTTC. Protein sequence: CSVDLGDEQYF.